This TCR beta chain is from a study of T cells in localized non-small cell lung cancer. Notes on the study in general: As only one tumor region underwent sequencing, heterogeneity remains possible. It was uninvolved adjacent lung that showed the highest T cell clonality, exceeding tumor.

Germline lookup yields CDR1 MDHEN and CDR2 SYDVKM. The CDR3 has 15 residues. The germline V and J ends were trimmed by 6 bases and 5 bases, with 17 bases remaining between them. TCRdb keeps only in-frame clones here, not all; method: immunoSEQ multiplex PCR. This table holds 70,000 to 90,000 clones, 70% to 90% found once. Remarks on this clone: Its matching antigen is unknown.

The sequence derives from a female donor older than 55 with stage I lung adenocarcinoma. Sequences were derived from peripheral blood, sampled before any cancer treatment. The V and J genes are TRBV28 and TRBJ1-5, with D unresolved. CDR3 sequence reads: CASRLSGSRDQPQHF. The CDR3 region has the DNA TGTGCCAGCAGGCTTAGTGGGTCTCGGGATCAGCCCCAGCATTTT. The full variable domain, with the rest looked up from reference TRBV28 and TRBJ1-5, is DVKVTQSSRYLVKRTGEKVFLECVQDMDHENMFWYRQDPGLGLRLIYFSYDVKMKEKGDIPEGYSVSREKKERFSLILESASTNQTSMYLCASRLSGSRDQPQHFGDGTRLSIL.